The 16 T cell receptor beta chains given below trace back to one sample, sequenced in a study of blood T cell repertoires in COVID-19 (dated by TCRdb to about 2020). Library method: the immunoSEQ multiplex PCR assay. Sourced from immuneACCESS, this table was stored by TCRdb with only in-frame sequences that have V and J called. A share of the clones is absent; for the studies checked, an unresolved V gene accounts for under half, and the remainder has no known explanation. The table for this sample lists 100,000 to 150,000 clones; 85% of them were counted only once. Together, the top ten hold approximately 6.6% of the sample. The sample was peripheral blood. All receptors derive from a man at least 80 years old with active or convalescent COVID-19.

The J gene is TRBJ2-5, the V gene TRBV9, with 11 bases matching TRBD2. Germline CDR1 reads SGDLS; CDR2 reads YYNGEE. CDR3 length: 16 residues. V lost 0 bases, J lost 4 bases, and 5 bases stayed unmatched. The CDR3 nucleotides are TGTGCCAGCAGCGTAGAAACTAGCGGGAGCCGAGAGACCCAGTACTTC. Its protein product is CASSVETSGSRETQYF.

The chain couples TRBV19 to TRBJ1-4, with 8 bases identical to TRBD1. Germline V gene sequence: CDR1 LNHDA, CDR2 SQIVND (reference sequence). Germline trimming cut 4 bases from V and 7 bases from J; bases unmatched to any gene: 5. The CDR3 has 14 amino acids. The CDR3 nucleotides read TGTGCCAGTAGTAAAGACAGGGGCGGTGAAAAACTGTTTTTT. Its protein is CASSKDRGGEKLFF.

This chain joins TRBV5-1 and TRBJ2-1; TRBD2 agrees at 9 bases. The germline gives CDR1 SGHRS, CDR2 YFSETQ. Unmatched junction bases numbered 5, after V lost 0 bases and J lost 10 bases. The CDR3 has 14 amino acids. CDR3: CASSLVASGNEQFF. The CDR3 DNA sequence: TGCGCCAGCAGCTTGGTTGCTAGCGGGAACGAGCAGTTCTTC.

The V gene is TRBV10-2, the J gene TRBJ1-5, with TRBD1 as a possible D gene (5 bases). This CDR3 contains 13 residues. Looked up from germline, CDR1 is WSHSY and CDR2 is SAAADI. Trimming shortened V by 7 bases and J by 6 bases, and 13 bases separated the two germline ends. The CDR3 loop is CASIRVLGQPQHF. The CDR3 DNA sequence: TGCGCCAGCATCAGGGTATTAGGTCAGCCCCAGCATTTT.

V is TRBV14 and J is TRBJ1-2; weak D call: TRBD1 (6 bases). The length of the CDR3 is 15 residues. Germline V gene data show CDR1 as SGHDN and CDR2 as FVKESK. The V and J ends lost 3 bases and 1 base respectively, with 12 bases between them. The CDR3 DNA reads TGTGCCAGCAGCCAGTACAGGGTACTTAACTATGGCTACACCTTC. Protein: CASSQYRVLNYGYTF.

The chain combines TRBV7-9 with TRBJ2-1, with unresolved D. The V end lost 1 base, the J end lost 0 bases, and 7 bases lay between the germline ends. Germline CDR1 and CDR2: SEHNR and FQNEAQ (reference sequence). The length of the CDR3 is 15 residues. DNA of the CDR3: TGTGCCAGCAGCTTAGGTCAGGCCTCCTACAATGAGCAGTTCTTC. Protein sequence: CASSLGQASYNEQFF.

On this clone: Distinct nucleotide sequences in the sample also encode this CDR3. The rearrangement joins TRBV6-4 to TRBJ1-1; D perhaps matches TRBD1 (6 bases). Germline V gene data show CDR1 as MRHNA and CDR2 as SNTAGT. V lost 0 bases to trimming and J lost 4 bases, with 6 bases between them. CDR3 length equals 13 residues. The CDR3 DNA is TGTGCCAGCAGTGACTCCAGGGGCACTGAAGCTTTCTTT. This codes for CASSDSRGTEAFF.

This chain connects TRBV7-2 to TRBJ2-3; 10 nucleotides agree with TRBD2. The CDR3 totals 17 residues. CDR1 and CDR2 from the germline V gene are SGHTA and FQGNSA. Losses at the gene ends were 4 bases for V and 4 bases for J; bases not matched to a gene: 11. This CDR3 is CASSSLQAGGRADTQYF. CDR3 nucleotides: TGTGCCAGCAGCTCCCTCCAAGCGGGAGGGCGCGCAGATACGCAGTATTTT.

The chain links TRBV7-9 to TRBJ1-4; D ambiguous. V was pared by 5 bases and J by 2 bases, with 9 bases between. This CDR3 has 14 amino acids. The V gene's germline CDR1 is SEHNR and CDR2 FQNEAQ (reference sequence). CDR3 protein: CASSARSTNEKLFF. The CDR3 nucleotides are TGTGCCAGCAGCGCTAGATCTACTAATGAAAAACTGTTTTTT.

This clone has just one count. The V gene is TRBV24-1, the J gene TRBJ2-5; 11 positions agree with TRBD2. CDR1 is KGHDR and CDR2 is SFDVKD in the germline V gene. The V segment lost 3 bases and the J segment 5 bases; nucleotides outside the gene matches: 10. CDR3 size: 17 residues. Written as DNA, the CDR3 is TGTGCCACCAGTGATGTTGGTAGCGGGAGGGCCGGGGAGACCCAGTACTTC. Its protein is CATSDVGSGRAGETQYF.

This clone showed up many times. This chain uses TRBV4-1 with TRBJ2-3; unclear D gene. Germline lookup yields CDR1 MGHRA and CDR2 YSYEKL. The CDR3 runs 13 residues. With 1 base removed from V and 4 bases from J, the gap between germline ends came to 6 bases. This CDR3 is CASSQGGPDTQYF. The DNA of the CDR3 is TGCGCCAGCAGCCAAGGAGGTCCAGATACGCAGTATTTT.

This clone came up a few times. J is TRBJ1-4 and V is TRBV29-1; TRBD1 matches 8 bases. The germline CDR1 and CDR2 sequences are SQVTM and ANQGSEA. The CDR3 has 12 residues. J gave up 3 bases and V 7 bases, and 1 base lay outside the gene matches. As DNA, the CDR3 is TGCAGCGCGGGACAGGCTAATGAAAAACTGTTTTTT. The encoded protein is CSAGQANEKLFF. Together with reference TRBV29-1 and TRBJ1-4, the CDR3 gives the full variable domain: SAVISQKPSRDICQRGTSLTIQCQVDSQVTMMFWYRQQPGQSLTLIATANQGSEATYESGFVIDKFPISRPNLTFSTLTVSNMSPEDSSIYLCSAGQANEKLFFGSGTQLSVL.

V gene TRBV28 combines with J gene TRBJ1-5; TRBD1 matches 9 bases. Germline V gene data show CDR1 as MDHEN and CDR2 as SYDVKM. This CDR3 has 17 amino acids. V lost 2 bases, J lost 1 base, and 6 bases stayed unmatched. Written as DNA, the CDR3 is TGTGCCAGCAGTTTAGGACCGGGACAGGGAAGCAATCAGCCCCAGCATTTT. This sequence encodes CASSLGPGQGSNQPQHF.

The rearrangement uses TRBV5-4 and TRBJ1-2; D not resolved. The V gene's germline CDR1 is SGHNT and CDR2 YYREEE (reference sequence). Trimming removed 4 bases from V and 5 bases from J, with 12 bases in between. The CDR3 has 13 residues. CDR3 region: CASSAGSQYGYTF. CDR3 bases: TGTGCCAGCAGCGCCGGGTCCCAATATGGCTACACCTTC.

V usage is TRBV5-4 and J usage is TRBJ1-5; D gene ambiguous. The length of the CDR3 is 14 residues. Germline loops: CDR1 SGHNT, CDR2 YYREEE (reference sequence). The V end lost 0 bases, the J end lost 4 bases, and 8 bases lay between the germline ends. CDR3 DNA: TGTGCCAGCAGCTTGGTCGGGGAAAATCAGCCCCAGCATTTT. Its translation: CASSLVGENQPQHF.

The V and J genes are TRBV9 and TRBJ2-5; tentative D call: TRBD2 (7 bases). The V end lost 0 bases, the J end lost 5 bases, and 17 bases lay between the germline ends. The germline V gene encodes CDR1 SGDLS and CDR2 YYNGEE. This CDR3 is 16 amino acids long. CDR3 sequence: CASSVESRGGVETQYF. CDR3 coding DNA: TGTGCCAGCAGCGTAGAATCTAGGGGGGGCGTCGAGACCCAGTACTTC.